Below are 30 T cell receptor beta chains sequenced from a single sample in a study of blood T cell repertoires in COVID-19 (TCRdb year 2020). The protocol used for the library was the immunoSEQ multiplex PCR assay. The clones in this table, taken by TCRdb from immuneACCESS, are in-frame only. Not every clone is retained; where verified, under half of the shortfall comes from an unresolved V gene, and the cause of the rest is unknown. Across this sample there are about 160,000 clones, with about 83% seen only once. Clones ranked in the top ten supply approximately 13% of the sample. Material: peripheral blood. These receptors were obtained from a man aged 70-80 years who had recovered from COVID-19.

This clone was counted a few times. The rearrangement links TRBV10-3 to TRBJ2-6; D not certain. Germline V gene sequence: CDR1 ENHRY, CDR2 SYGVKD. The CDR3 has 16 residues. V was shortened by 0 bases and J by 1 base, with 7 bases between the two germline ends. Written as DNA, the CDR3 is TGTGCCATCAGTGAGTCTGTGAGGTCTGGGGCCAACGTCCTGACTTTC. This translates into CAISESVRSGANVLTF.

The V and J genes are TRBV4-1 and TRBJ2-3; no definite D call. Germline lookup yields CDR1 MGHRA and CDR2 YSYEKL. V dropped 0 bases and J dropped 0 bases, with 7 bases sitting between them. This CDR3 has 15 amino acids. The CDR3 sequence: CASSQDQYSTDTQYF. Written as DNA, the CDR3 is TGCGCCAGCAGCCAAGATCAGTATAGCACAGATACGCAGTATTTT.

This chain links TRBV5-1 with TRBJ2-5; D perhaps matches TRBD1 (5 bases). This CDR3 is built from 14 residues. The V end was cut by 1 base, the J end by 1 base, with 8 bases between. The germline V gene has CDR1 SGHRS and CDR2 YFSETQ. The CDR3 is CASSLFQGQETQYF. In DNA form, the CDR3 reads TGCGCCAGCAGCTTGTTTCAGGGCCAAGAGACCCAGTACTTC.

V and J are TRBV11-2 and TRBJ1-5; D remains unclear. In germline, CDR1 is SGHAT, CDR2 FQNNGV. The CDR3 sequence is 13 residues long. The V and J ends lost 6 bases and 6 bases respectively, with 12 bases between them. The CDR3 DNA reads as TGTGCCAGCAGTCTAGCGTACAGTCAGCCCCAGCATTTT. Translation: CASSLAYSQPQHF.

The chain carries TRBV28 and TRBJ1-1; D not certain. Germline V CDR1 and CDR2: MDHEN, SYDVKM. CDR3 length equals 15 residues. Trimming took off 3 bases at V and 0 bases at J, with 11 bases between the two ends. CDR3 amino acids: CASSLSTGMNTEAFF. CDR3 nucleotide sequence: TGTGCCAGCAGTTTGTCTACGGGGATGAACACTGAAGCTTTCTTT. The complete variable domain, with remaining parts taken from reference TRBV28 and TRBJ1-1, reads DVKVTQSSRYLVKRTGEKVFLECVQDMDHENMFWYRQDPGLGLRLIYFSYDVKMKEKGDIPEGYSVSREKKERFSLILESASTNQTSMYLCASSLSTGMNTEAFFGQGTRLTVV.

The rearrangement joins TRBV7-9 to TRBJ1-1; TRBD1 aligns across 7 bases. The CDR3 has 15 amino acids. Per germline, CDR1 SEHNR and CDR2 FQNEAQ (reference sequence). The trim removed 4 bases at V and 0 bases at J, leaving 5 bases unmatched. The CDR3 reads CASSYQGVLNTEAFF. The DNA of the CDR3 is TGTGCCAGCAGCTACCAGGGGGTATTGAACACTGAAGCTTTCTTT.

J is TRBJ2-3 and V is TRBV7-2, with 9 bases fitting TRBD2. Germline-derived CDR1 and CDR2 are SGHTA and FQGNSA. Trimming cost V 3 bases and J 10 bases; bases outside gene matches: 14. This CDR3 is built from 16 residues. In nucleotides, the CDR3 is TGTGCCAGCAGCTTGGGACATTTGCTAGCGGGATTGGCGCAGTATTTT. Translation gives CASSLGHLLAGLAQYF.

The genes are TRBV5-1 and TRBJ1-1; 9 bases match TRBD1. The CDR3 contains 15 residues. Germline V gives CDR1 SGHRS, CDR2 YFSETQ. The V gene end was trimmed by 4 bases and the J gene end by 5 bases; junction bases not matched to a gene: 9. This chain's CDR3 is CASSQTGGSETEAFF. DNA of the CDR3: TGCGCCAGCAGCCAAACAGGGGGCTCGGAAACTGAAGCTTTCTTT.

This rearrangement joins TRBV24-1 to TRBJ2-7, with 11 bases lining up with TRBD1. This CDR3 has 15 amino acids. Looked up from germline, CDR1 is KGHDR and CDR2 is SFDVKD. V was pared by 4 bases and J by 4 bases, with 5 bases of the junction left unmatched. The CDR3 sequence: CATSDPGTGGYEQYF. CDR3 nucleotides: TGTGCCACCAGTGACCCCGGGACAGGGGGATACGAGCAGTACTTC.

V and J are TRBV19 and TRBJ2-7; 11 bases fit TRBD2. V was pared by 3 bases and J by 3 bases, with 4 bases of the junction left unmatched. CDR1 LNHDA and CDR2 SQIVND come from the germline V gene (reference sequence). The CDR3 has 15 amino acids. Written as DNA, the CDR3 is TGTGCCAGTAGTATTGGGACTAGCGGACTCTACGAGCAGTACTTC. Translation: CASSIGTSGLYEQYF.

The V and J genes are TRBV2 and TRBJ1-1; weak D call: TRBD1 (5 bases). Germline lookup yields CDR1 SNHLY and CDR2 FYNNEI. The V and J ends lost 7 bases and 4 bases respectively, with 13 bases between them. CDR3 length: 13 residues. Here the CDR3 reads CASKDILGTEAFF. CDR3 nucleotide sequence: TGTGCCAGCAAGGACATACTTGGCACTGAAGCTTTCTTT.

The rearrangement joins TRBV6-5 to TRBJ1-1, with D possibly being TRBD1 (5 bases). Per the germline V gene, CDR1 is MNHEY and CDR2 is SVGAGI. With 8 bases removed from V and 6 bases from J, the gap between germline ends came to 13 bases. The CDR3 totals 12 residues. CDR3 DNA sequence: TGTGCCAGCGGCAGGGTAAAAGCTGAAGCTTTCTTT. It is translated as CASGRVKAEAFF.

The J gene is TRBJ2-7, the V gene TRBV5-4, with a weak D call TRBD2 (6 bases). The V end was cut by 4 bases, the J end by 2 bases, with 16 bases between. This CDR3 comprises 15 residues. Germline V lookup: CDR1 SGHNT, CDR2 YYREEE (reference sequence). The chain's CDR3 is CASSIRLARTYEQYF. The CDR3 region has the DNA TGTGCCAGCAGCATCCGGCTAGCGCGGACCTACGAGCAGTACTTC.

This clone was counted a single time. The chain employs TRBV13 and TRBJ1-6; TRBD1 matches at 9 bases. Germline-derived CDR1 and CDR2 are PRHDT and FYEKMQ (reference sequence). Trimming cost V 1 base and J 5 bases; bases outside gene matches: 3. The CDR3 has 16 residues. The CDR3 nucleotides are TGTGCCAGCAGCTTAGCACAGGGGGCGCATAATTCACCCCTCCACTTT. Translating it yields CASSLAQGAHNSPLHF.

CDR3 in DNA: TGTGCCAGCAGCTCAGGGGCGGGAGGCACAGATACGCAGTATTTT. Translation gives CASSSGAGGTDTQYF. The V call is TRBV9, the J call TRBJ2-3; possible D gene TRBD2, 7 bases. V lost 4 bases and J lost 1, with 13 bases in between. CDR3 length equals 15 residues. Looked up from germline, CDR1 is SGDLS and CDR2 is YYNGEE.

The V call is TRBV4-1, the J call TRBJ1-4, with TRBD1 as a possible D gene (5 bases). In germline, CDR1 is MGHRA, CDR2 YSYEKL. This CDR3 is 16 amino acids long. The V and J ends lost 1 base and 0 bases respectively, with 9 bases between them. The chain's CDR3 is CASSQGGTATNEKLFF. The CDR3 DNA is TGCGCCAGCAGCCAAGGTGGGACTGCAACTAATGAAAAACTGTTTTTT.

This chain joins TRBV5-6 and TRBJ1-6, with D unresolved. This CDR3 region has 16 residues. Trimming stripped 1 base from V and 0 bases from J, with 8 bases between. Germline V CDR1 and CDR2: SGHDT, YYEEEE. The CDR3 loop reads CASSLLGSSYNSPLHF. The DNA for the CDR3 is TGTGCCAGCAGCTTGTTAGGGAGCTCCTATAATTCACCCCTCCACTTT.

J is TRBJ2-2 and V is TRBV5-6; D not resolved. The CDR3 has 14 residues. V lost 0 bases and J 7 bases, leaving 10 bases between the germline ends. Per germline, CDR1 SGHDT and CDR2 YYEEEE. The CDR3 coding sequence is TGTGCCAGCAGCTTGGGCCCCACTGGCGGGGAGCTGTTTTTT. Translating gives CASSLGPTGGELFF.

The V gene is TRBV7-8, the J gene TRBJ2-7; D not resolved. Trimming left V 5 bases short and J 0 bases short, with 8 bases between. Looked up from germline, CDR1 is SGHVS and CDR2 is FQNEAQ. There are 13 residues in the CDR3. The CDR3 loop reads CASSLGVSYEQYF. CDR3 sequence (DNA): TGTGCCAGCAGCCTTGGAGTCTCCTACGAGCAGTACTTC.

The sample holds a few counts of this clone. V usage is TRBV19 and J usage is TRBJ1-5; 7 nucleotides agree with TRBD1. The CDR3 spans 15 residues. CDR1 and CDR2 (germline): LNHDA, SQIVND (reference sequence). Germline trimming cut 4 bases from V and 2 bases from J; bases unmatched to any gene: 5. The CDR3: CASSNLGTGNQPQHF. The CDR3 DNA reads TGTGCCAGTAGTAATCTCGGGACAGGCAATCAGCCCCAGCATTTT. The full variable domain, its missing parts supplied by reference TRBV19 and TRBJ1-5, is DGGITQSPKYLFRKEGQNVTLSCEQNLNHDAMYWYRQDPGQGLRLIYYSQIVNDFQKGDIAEGYSVSREKKESFPLTVTSAQKNPTAFYLCASSNLGTGNQPQHFGDGTRLSIL.

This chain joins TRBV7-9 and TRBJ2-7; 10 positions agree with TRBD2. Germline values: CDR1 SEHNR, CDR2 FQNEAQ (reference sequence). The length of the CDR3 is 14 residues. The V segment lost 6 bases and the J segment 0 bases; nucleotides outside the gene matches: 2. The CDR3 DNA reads TGTGCCAGCAGTCGGACTAGCGGCTCCTACGAGCAGTACTTC. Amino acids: CASSRTSGSYEQYF.

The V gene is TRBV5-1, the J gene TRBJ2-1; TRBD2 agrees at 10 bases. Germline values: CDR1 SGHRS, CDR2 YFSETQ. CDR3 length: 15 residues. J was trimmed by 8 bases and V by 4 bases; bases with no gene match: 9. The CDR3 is CASSGGLAGVDEQFF. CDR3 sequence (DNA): TGCGCCAGCAGCGGGGGTCTAGCGGGAGTGGATGAGCAGTTCTTC.

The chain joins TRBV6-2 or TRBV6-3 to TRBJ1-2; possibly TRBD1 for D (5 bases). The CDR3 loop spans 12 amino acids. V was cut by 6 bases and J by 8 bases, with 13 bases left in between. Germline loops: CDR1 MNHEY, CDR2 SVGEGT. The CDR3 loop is CASSLRVVGYTF. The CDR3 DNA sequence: TGTGCCAGCAGCCTCAGGGTAGTCGGCTACACCTTC.

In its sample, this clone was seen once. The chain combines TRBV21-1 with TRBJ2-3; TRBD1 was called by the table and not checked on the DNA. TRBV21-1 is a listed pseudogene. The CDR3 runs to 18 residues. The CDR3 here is CASSKGTKPQYSTDTQYF. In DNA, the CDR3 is TGTGCCAGCAGCAAGGGGACAAAGCCCCAATATAGCACAGATACGCAGTATTTT.

In DNA, the CDR3 is TGTGCCAGCAGCTTAGGAGGGCGCAATCAGCCCCAGCATTTT. It is translated as CASSLGGRNQPQHF. This rearrangement joins TRBV7-2 to TRBJ1-5; D ambiguous. V lost 1 base, J lost 2 bases, and 6 bases lay in between. This CDR3 has 14 residues. In germline, CDR1 is SGHTA, CDR2 FQGNSA.

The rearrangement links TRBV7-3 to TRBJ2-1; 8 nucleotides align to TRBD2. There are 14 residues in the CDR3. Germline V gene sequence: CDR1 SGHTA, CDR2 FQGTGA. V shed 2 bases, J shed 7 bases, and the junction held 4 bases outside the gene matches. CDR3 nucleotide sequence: TGTGCCAGCAGCTTAGGGACTAGAAGGAATGAGCAGTTCTTC. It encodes CASSLGTRRNEQFF.

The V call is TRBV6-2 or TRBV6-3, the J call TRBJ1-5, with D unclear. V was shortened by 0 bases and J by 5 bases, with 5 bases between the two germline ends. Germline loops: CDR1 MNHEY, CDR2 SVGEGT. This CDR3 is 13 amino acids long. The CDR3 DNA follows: TGTGCCAGCAGTTACTCACGGGATCAGCCCCAGCATTTT. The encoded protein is CASSYSRDQPQHF.

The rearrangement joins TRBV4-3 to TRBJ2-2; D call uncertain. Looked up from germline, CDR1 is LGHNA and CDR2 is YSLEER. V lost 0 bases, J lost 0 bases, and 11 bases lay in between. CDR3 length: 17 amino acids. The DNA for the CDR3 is TGCGCCAGCAGCCAAGATTCACCAGGCGCGAACACCGGGGAGCTGTTTTTT. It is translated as CASSQDSPGANTGELFF.

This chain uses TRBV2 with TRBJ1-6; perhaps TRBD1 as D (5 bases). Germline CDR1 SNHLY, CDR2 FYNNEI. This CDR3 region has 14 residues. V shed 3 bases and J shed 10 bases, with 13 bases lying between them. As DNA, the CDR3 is TGTGCCAGCAGTGATCGGGGGTTAAACTCACCCCTCCACTTT. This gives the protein CASSDRGLNSPLHF.

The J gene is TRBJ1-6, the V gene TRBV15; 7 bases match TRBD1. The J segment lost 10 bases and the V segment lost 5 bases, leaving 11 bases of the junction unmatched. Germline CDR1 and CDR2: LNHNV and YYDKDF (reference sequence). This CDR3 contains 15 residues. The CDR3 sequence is CATSLRQGLVSPLHF. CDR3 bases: TGTGCCACCAGCCTCCGACAGGGCCTGGTCTCACCCCTCCACTTT. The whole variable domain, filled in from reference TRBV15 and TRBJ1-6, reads DAMVIQNPRYQVTQFGKPVTLSCSQTLNHNVMYWYQQKSSQAPKLLFHYYDKDFNNEADTPDNFQSRRPNTSFCFLDIRSPGLGDTAMYLCATSLRQGLVSPLHFGNGTRLTVT.